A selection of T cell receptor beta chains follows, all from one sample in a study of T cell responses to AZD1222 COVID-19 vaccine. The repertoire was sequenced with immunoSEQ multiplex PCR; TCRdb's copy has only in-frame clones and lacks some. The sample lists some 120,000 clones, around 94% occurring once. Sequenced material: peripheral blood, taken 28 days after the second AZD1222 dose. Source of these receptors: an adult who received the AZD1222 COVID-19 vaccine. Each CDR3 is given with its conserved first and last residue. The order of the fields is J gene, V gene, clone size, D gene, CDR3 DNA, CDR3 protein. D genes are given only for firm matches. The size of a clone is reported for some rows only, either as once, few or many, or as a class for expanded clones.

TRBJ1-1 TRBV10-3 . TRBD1 TGTGCCATCAGTGAACCCGGGACAGGGGCTGACGAAGCTTTCTTT CAISEPGTGADEAFF
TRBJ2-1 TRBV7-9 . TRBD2 TGTGCCAGCAGCTTAATTACTAGCGTAAACTACAATGAGCAGTTCTTC CASSLITSVNYNEQFF
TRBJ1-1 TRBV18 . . TGTGCCAGCTCACCAGGAGGGCTTTGGGCTTTCTTT CASSPGGLWAFF
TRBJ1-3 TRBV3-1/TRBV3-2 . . TGTGCCAGCAGCCAAGCGTTCTCTGGAAACACCATATATTTT CASSQAFSGNTIYF
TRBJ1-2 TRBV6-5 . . TGTGCCAGCGACCTCCAGGGAGGAATGAACTATGGCTACACCTTC CASDLQGGMNYGYTF
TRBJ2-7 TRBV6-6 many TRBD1 TGTGCCAGCAGTCTGGACCGGGACAGGGTTTCCTACGAGCAGTACTTC CASSLDRDRVSYEQYF
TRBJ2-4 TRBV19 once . TGTGCCAGTAGTATAGGGGGAGGACGTCAAGCCAAAAACATTCAGTACTTC CASSIGGGRQAKNIQYF
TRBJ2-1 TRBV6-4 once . TGTGCCAGCAGTGACTCTCCCGGACGCGCCTCCTACAATGAGCAGTTCTTC CASSDSPGRASYNEQFF
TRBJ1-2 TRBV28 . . TGTGCCAGCAGTCTGCAGGCGGGTGGCTACACCTTC CASSLQAGGYTF
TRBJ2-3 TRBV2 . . TGTGCCAGCAAGTACATAGATACGCAGTATTTT CASKYIDTQYF
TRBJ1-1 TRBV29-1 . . TGCAGCGTTGAAGACGAGGGTCGGTACACTGAAGCTTTCTTT CSVEDEGRYTEAFF
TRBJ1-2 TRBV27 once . TGTGCCAGCAGTTTCCAGGGGAGTCTTGGCTACACCTTC CASSFQGSLGYTF
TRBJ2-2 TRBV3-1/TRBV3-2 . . TGTGCCAGCAGCCAAGACAGCCTGGGGACCGGGGAGCTGTTTTTT CASSQDSLGTGELFF
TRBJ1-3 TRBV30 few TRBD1 TGTGCCGGCCGGACAGGGACGTGGAACACCATATATTTT CAGRTGTWNTIYF
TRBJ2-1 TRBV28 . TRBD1 TGTGCCAGCAGTAGCGGGACAGGGGGCCTTGGTAATGAGCAGTTCTTC CASSSGTGGLGNEQFF
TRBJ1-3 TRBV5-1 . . TGCGCCAGCAGCTTGAGGGCTGTTGACTCTGGAAACACCATATATTTT CASSLRAVDSGNTIYF
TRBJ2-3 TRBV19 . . TGTGCCAGTAGTACCCGAGCTGATACGCAGTATTTT CASSTRADTQYF
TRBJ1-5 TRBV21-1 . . TGTGCCAGCAGCAAAAGGGGACAGGGCGGGCAGCCCCAGCATTTT CASSKRGQGGQPQHF
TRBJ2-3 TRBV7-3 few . TGTGCCAGCAGCTTAGGTGTCACAGATACGCAGTATTTT CASSLGVTDTQYF
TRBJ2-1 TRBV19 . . TGTGCCAGTAGTATACAGCCTAGAGGGCAGAATGAGCAGTTCTTC CASSIQPRGQNEQFF
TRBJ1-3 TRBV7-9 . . TGTGCCAGCAGCCCCGCCCCAGGGGTTTACGCTGGAAACACCATATATTTT CASSPAPGVYAGNTIYF
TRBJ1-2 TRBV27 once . TGTGCCAGCAGTCCCCCGGGGATTAACTATGGCTACACCTTC CASSPPGINYGYTF
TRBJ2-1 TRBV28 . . TGTGCCAGCAGCCGGAAGGGGTGGGAGAAGTACAATGAGCAGTTCTTC CASSRKGWEKYNEQFF
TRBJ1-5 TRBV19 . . TGTGCCAGTAGGGGCAGTAGCAATCAGCCCCAGCATTTT CASRGSSNQPQHF
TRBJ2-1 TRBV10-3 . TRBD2 TGTGCCATCAAAACGGGAGGTTCCTACAATGAGCAGTTCTTC CAIKTGGSYNEQFF
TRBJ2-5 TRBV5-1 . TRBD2 TGCGCCAGCAGCCCGGGACTAGCGGGAGGGGAGACCCAGTACTTC CASSPGLAGGETQYF
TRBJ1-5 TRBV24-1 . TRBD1 TGTGCCACCAGTGATTCCGGGACAGGGGATTGGCAGCCCCAGCATTTT CATSDSGTGDWQPQHF
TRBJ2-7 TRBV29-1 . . TGCAGCGTTGAAGTCGGGTCACTCAGCTCCTACGAGCAGTACTTC CSVEVGSLSSYEQYF
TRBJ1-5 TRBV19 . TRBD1 TGTGCCAGTGACCCCTGGGACAGGACTTATAGCAATCAGCCCCAGCATTTT CASDPWDRTYSNQPQHF
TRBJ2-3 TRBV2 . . TGTGCCAGCAGTGTTATAGATACGCAGTATTTT CASSVIDTQYF
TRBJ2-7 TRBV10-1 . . TGCGCCAGCAGTATTGGGGAGACTTCGGACGAGCAGTACTTC CASSIGETSDEQYF
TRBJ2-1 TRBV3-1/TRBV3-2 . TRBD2 TGTGCCAGCAGCCAATCCACGGGAGGGTTTTTTGAGTTCTTC CASSQSTGGFFEFF
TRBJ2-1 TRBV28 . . TGTGCCAGCAGTCTTGGGACCTACTACAATGAGCAGTTCTTC CASSLGTYYNEQFF
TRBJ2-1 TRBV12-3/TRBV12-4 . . TGTGCCAGCGGAGGAGTCTATGAGCAGTTCTTC CASGGVYEQFF
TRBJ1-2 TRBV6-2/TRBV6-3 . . TGTGCCAGCAGCCCTGCCCAGGGGCCGGGCTATGGCTACACCTTC CASSPAQGPGYGYTF
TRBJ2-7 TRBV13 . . TGTGCCAGCAGCTTAGACGGGGGCTACGAGCAGTACTTC CASSLDGGYEQYF
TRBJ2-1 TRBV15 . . TGTGCCACCAGCACTCGACTCCAGCAGTTCTTC CATSTRLQQFF
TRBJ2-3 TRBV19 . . TGTGCCAACGGACAGACCGGCACAGATACGCAGTATTTT CANGQTGTDTQYF
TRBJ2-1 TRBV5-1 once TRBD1 TGCGCCAGCAGCCCTAGACAGGGTAACGGGGTGCAGTTCTTC CASSPRQGNGVQFF
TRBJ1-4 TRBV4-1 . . TGCGCCAGCAGCCAAGATCGGGGGTTAAGTGAAAAACTGTTTTTT CASSQDRGLSEKLFF
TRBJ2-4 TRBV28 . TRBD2 TGTGCCAGCAGTTTACTCTTAGCGGGAGAGGGAAACATTCAGTACTTC CASSLLLAGEGNIQYF
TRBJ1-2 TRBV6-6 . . TGTGCCAGCACTGGCGCAGGGGCTAACTATGGCTACACCTTC CASTGAGANYGYTF
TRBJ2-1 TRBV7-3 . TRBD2 TGTGCCAGCAGCTTAACAAGGGGGCTAGCGGGAGATGAGCAGTTCTTC CASSLTRGLAGDEQFF
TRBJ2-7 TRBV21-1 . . TGTGCCAGCATCCTTAGGGGGCAGGGGCCGGAGCAGTACTTC CASILRGQGPEQYF
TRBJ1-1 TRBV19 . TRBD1 TGTGCCAGTAGTCCTCGGACAGGGGGCGTGACTGAAGCTTTCTTT CASSPRTGGVTEAFF
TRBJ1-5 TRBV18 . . TGTGCCAGCTCACCACAAGGGACGGGCAATCAGCCCCAGCATTTT CASSPQGTGNQPQHF
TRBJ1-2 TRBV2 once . TGTGCCAGCAGTGGTCAGGAGACCTATGGCTACACCTTC CASSGQETYGYTF
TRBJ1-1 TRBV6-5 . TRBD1 TGTGCCAGCAGTTCCCGGACAGGGGACACTGAAGCTTTCTTT CASSSRTGDTEAFF
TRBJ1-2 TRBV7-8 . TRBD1 TGTGCCAGCAGCACAGGGACAGTAAGCTATGGCTACACCTTC CASSTGTVSYGYTF
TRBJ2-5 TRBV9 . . TGTGCCAGCAGCAACTCGCCGTACCAAGAGACCCAGTACTTC CASSNSPYQETQYF
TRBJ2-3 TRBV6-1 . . TGTGCCAGCAGTGAAGCGCGGGACAGTACGCAGTATTTT CASSEARDSTQYF